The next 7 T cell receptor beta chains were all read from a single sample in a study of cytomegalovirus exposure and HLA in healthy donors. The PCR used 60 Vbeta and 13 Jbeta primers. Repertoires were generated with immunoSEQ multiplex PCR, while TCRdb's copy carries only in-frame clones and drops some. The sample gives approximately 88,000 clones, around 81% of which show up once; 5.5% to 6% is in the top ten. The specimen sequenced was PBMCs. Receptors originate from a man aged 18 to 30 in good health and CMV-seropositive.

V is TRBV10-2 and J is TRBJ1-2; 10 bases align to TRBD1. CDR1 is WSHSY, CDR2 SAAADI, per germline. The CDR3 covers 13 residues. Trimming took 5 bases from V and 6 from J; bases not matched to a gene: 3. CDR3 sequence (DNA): TGCGCCAGCAGTTCCGGGACAGGGGATGGCTACACCTTC. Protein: CASSSGTGDGYTF.

The CDR3, as DNA: TGCGCCAGCAGTAAGGGGCACTTGGCTAGCGGGAGCGGAGATACGCAGTATTTT. Its translation is CASSKGHLASGSGDTQYF. The chain has TRBV10-1 and TRBJ2-3, with 10 nucleotides matching TRBD2. Germline loops: CDR1 WNHNN, CDR2 SYGVQD (reference sequence). This CDR3 is 18 amino acids long. J gave up 5 bases and V 5 bases, and 16 bases lay outside the gene matches.

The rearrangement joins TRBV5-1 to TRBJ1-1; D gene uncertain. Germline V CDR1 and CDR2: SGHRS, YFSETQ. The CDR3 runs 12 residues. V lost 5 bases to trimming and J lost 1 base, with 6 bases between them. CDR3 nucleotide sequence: TGCGCCAGCAGTGGAGGGAACACTGAAGCTTTCTTT. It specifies CASSGGNTEAFF.

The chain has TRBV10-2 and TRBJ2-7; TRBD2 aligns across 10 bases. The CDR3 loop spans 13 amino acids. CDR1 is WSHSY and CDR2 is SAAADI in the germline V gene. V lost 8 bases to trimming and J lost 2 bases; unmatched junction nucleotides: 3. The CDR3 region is CASWGTSAYEQYF. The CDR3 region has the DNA TGCGCCAGCTGGGGGACTAGCGCCTACGAGCAGTACTTC.

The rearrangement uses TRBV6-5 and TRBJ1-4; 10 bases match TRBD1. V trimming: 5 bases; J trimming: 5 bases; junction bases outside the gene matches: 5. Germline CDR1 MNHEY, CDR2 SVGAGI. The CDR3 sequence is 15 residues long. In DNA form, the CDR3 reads TGTGCCAGCAGTCAACCGGGACAGGGGAATGAAAAACTGTTTTTT. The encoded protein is CASSQPGQGNEKLFF.

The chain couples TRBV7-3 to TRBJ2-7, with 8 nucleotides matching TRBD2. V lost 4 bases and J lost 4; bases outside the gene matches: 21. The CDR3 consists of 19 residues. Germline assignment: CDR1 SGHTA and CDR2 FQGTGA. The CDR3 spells CASSSLGLARVRPFYEQYF. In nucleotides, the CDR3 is TGTGCCAGCAGCTCATTAGGACTAGCCCGTGTACGACCCTTTTACGAGCAGTACTTC.

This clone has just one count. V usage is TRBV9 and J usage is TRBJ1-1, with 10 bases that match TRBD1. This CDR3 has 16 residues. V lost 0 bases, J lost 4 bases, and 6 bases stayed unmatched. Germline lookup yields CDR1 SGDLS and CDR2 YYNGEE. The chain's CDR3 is CASSVVGTGAGTEAFF. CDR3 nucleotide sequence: TGTGCCAGCAGCGTAGTAGGGACAGGGGCGGGCACTGAAGCTTTCTTT. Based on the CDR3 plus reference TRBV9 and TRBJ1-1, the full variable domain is DSGVTQTPKHLITATGQRVTLRCSPRSGDLSVYWYQQSLDQGLQFLIQYYNGEERAKGNILERFSAQQFPDLHSELNLSSLELGDSALYFCASSVVGTGAGTEAFFGQGTRLTVV.